A single sample gave rise to the 12 T cell receptor beta chains below, sequenced in a study of PD-L1 blockade in urothelial cancer. Time point of the sample: pretreatment peripheral blood. Sequencing used immunoSEQ multiplex PCR; TCRdb keeps in-frame clones, though not all of them. The sample has 95,000 to 100,000 clones, about nine tenths seen once. The sequencing used PBMCs, collected around atezolizumab (anti-PD-L1) treatment. Source of these receptors: a man aged 60 to 75 with urothelial cancer.

The chain carries TRBV7-3 and TRBJ2-2; D is uncertain. The CDR3 runs 15 residues. V lost 5 bases to trimming and J lost 1 base, with 11 bases between them. Germline V gene data show CDR1 as SGHTA and CDR2 as FQGTGA. The CDR3 is CASSPTSGNTGELFF. CDR3 nucleotides: TGTGCCAGCAGCCCCACCTCAGGGAACACCGGGGAGCTGTTTTTT.

This chain connects TRBV11-1 to TRBJ2-3, with a weak D call TRBD1 (5 bases). The CDR3 sequence is 15 residues long. CDR1 and CDR2 from the germline V gene are SGHAT and FQDESV (reference sequence). The V and J ends lost 4 bases and 6 bases respectively, with 17 bases between them. The chain's CDR3 is CASSSWSLPGDTQYF. In nucleotides, the CDR3 is TGTGCCAGCAGCTCCTGGTCCCTCCCAGGGGATACGCAGTATTTT. Combining the CDR3 with reference TRBV11-1 and TRBJ2-3 gives the whole variable domain EAEVAQSPRYKITEKSQAVAFWCDPISGHATLYWYRQILGQGPELLVQFQDESVVDDSQLPKDRFSAERLKGVDSTLKIQPAELGDSAMYLCASSSWSLPGDTQYFGPGTRLTVL.

The chain is built from TRBV11-3 and TRBJ2-3; tentatively, D is TRBD1 (6 bases). The germline CDR1 and CDR2 sequences are SGHNT and YENEEA. This CDR3 comprises 14 residues. V was pared by 4 bases and J by 3 bases, with 11 bases between. CDR3 DNA sequence: TGTGCCAGCAGCTCAGGGCAGGGGACAGATACGCAGTATTTT. Amino acids: CASSSGQGTDTQYF.

The CDR3: CASSPQSGRGNEQFF. DNA for the CDR3: TGTGCCAGCAGCCCCCAGAGCGGGAGGGGTAATGAGCAGTTCTTC. The V gene is TRBV7-8, the J gene TRBJ2-1, with 10 bases lining up with TRBD2. V dropped 5 bases and J dropped 7; count of bases not matched to a gene: 8. The V gene's germline CDR1 is SGHVS and CDR2 FQNEAQ. The CDR3 contains 15 residues.

V is TRBV4-1 and J is TRBJ2-1; TRBD2 matches 7 bases. In germline, CDR1 is MGHRA, CDR2 YSYEKL. V lost 3 bases and J lost 4; bases outside the gene matches: 9. This CDR3 is built from 16 residues. This chain's CDR3 is CASSHPEAGVYNEQFF. DNA for the CDR3: TGCGCCAGCAGCCATCCAGAGGCGGGGGTTTACAATGAGCAGTTCTTC.

This chain connects TRBV6-5 to TRBJ2-3, with D maybe TRBD1 (5 bases). CDR3 length: 15 amino acids. CDR1 MNHEY and CDR2 SVGAGI come from the germline V gene. The V end lost 0 bases, the J end lost 2 bases, and 9 bases lay between the germline ends. This chain's CDR3 is CASSYSGHLTDTQYF. The CDR3 DNA follows: TGTGCCAGCAGTTACTCGGGGCATCTCACAGATACGCAGTATTTT.

Only one count was recorded for this clone. The chain joins TRBV18 to TRBJ1-4; the D gene is possibly TRBD1 (5 bases). The CDR3 is made up of 13 amino acids. CDR1 and CDR2 from the germline V gene are KGHSH and LQKENI. Trimming stripped 2 bases from V and 5 bases from J, with 6 bases between. CDR3 DNA: TGTGCCAGCTCACCAGGGGGGAATGAAAAACTGTTTTTT. It specifies CASSPGGNEKLFF.

The J gene is TRBJ2-7, the V gene TRBV7-9, with a weak D call TRBD2 (5 bases). CDR1 SEHNR and CDR2 FQNEAQ come from the germline V gene (reference sequence). Between the trimmed V and J ends, which lost 5 bases and 7 bases, there was a span of 18 bases. The CDR3 sequence is 14 residues long. CDR3 sequence: CASSPPFSGDEQYF. In nucleotides, the CDR3 is TGTGCCAGCAGCCCACCATTCTCCGGGGATGAGCAGTACTTC.

This chain joins TRBV29-1 and TRBJ1-1; 8 bases agree with TRBD1. Germline CDR1 is SQVTM and CDR2 is ANQGSEA. The CDR3 loop spans 14 amino acids. The junction had 4 bases not matched to a gene; V was cut back by 4 bases and J by 0 bases. The CDR3 nucleotides are TGCAGCGTTGTGTCAGGGGGCATGAACACTGAAGCTTTCTTT. Its translation: CSVVSGGMNTEAFF.

The rearrangement links TRBV10-1 to TRBJ1-2, with D perhaps matching TRBD1 (5 bases). In germline, CDR1 is WNHNN, CDR2 SYGVQD (reference sequence). V dropped 1 base and J dropped 8 bases, with 11 bases sitting between them. This CDR3 is built from 13 residues. CDR3 DNA sequence: TGCGCCAGCAGTGAGTGGCAAGGGGCCGGCTACACCTTC. Translated: CASSEWQGAGYTF.

The J gene is TRBJ2-7, the V gene TRBV11-2, with TRBD2 matching 8 bases. Trimming took 2 bases from V and 4 from J; bases not matched to a gene: 4. The CDR3 runs 14 residues. Looked up from germline, CDR1 is SGHAT and CDR2 is FQNNGV. CDR3 DNA: TGTGCCAGCAGCTTAACGGGGGGGCGATACGAGCAGTACTTC. Protein: CASSLTGGRYEQYF.

This clone occurred once. The CDR3 DNA follows: TGTGCCAGCAGATTACTAGCGGGATCGACCTCCTACAATGAGCAGTTCTTC. It yields the protein CASRLLAGSTSYNEQFF. V usage is TRBV27 and J usage is TRBJ2-1; 10 nucleotides align to TRBD2. Germline V CDR1 and CDR2: MNHEY, SMNVEV (reference sequence). The length of the CDR3 is 17 residues. V dropped 6 bases and J dropped 0; count of bases not matched to a gene: 8.